The rows below give T cell receptor beta chains drawn from one sample of a study of cytomegalovirus exposure and HLA in healthy donors. Repertoires were generated with immunoSEQ multiplex PCR, while TCRdb's copy carries only in-frame clones and drops some. Here the sample table reports tens of thousands of clones. Material: PBMCs. The receptor set was obtained from a female donor in good health and CMV-seronegative. CDR3s include the opening cysteine and the closing phenylalanine or tryptophan. A D gene is named only where the DNA matches it firmly.

V gene	J gene	D gene	CDR3 protein	CDR3 DNA
TRBV18	TRBJ2-1	TRBD2	CASSATLAGGINEQFF	TGTGCCAGCTCAGCGACACTAGCGGGAGGGATCAATGAGCAGTTCTTC
TRBV4-2	TRBJ2-2	NA	CASSQGDRNTGELFF	TGTGCCAGCAGCCAAGGTGACAGGAACACCGGGGAGCTGTTTTTT
TRBV6-1	TRBJ1-5	NA	CASSEILGSGNQPQHF	TGTGCCAGCAGTGAAATCTTGGGGAGCGGCAATCAGCCCCAGCATTTT
TRBV5-1	TRBJ1-1	TRBD1	CASSPQGANTEAFF	TGCGCCAGCAGCCCACAGGGGGCGAACACTGAAGCTTTCTTT
TRBV7-9	TRBJ2-1	NA	CASSWSSPGNEQFF	TGTGCCAGCAGCTGGTCGTCGCCCGGCAATGAGCAGTTCTTC
TRBV29-1	TRBJ2-3	NA	CSVRPPDWRDTQYF	TGCAGCGTCCGTCCCCCAGACTGGCGTGATACGCAGTATTTT
TRBV7-9	TRBJ2-1	TRBD1	CASSSNRDRGNEQFF	TGTGCCAGCAGCTCTAATCGGGACAGGGGCAATGAGCAGTTCTTC
TRBV5-6	TRBJ1-1	NA	CASSLAAGRDTEAFF	TGTGCCAGCAGCTTGGCGGCGGGGAGGGACACTGAAGCTTTCTTT
TRBV19	TRBJ1-4	TRBD1	CASRSGQGPNEKLFF	TGTGCCAGTAGGTCCGGACAGGGACCTAATGAAAAACTGTTTTTT
TRBV19	TRBJ1-5	NA	CASSPTSPQSRQPQHF	TGTGCCAGTAGTCCTACATCCCCGCAATCGCGGCAGCCCCAGCATTTT
TRBV6-5	TRBJ2-3	NA	CASSFLGASTDTQYF	TGTGCCAGCAGTTTCCTCGGAGCTAGCACAGATACGCAGTATTTT
TRBV5-1	TRBJ2-7	NA	CASSRPGGQQYF	TGCGCCAGCAGCAGACCAGGGGGGCAGCAGTACTTC
TRBV9	TRBJ2-7	TRBD1	CASSVAGTGDYEQYF	TGTGCCAGCAGCGTAGCTGGGACAGGGGACTACGAGCAGTACTTC
TRBV5-1	TRBJ1-2	NA	CASSFQWGNYGYTF	TGCGCCAGCAGCTTCCAATGGGGCAACTATGGCTACACCTTC
TRBV6-5	TRBJ2-7	TRBD2	CASTEAGNAYEQYF	TGTGCCAGCACCGAAGCGGGAAACGCCTACGAGCAGTACTTC
TRBV6-6	TRBJ1-6	TRBD1	CASSQGVLRSPLHF	TGTGCCAGCAGCCAGGGGGTTTTACGGTCACCCCTCCACTTT
TRBV6-5	TRBJ2-7	NA	CASSYSGGRHEQYF	TGTGCCAGCAGTTACTCGGGGGGGCGCCACGAGCAGTACTTC
TRBV11-2	TRBJ2-7	TRBD1	CASSLGLLRDRSYEQYF	TGTGCCAGCAGCTTAGGTCTTCTCAGGGACAGGAGTTACGAGCAGTACTTC
TRBV7-2	TRBJ1-2	TRBD1	CASSQDRGLRGYTF	TGTGCCAGCAGCCAGGACAGGGGGCTCCGTGGCTACACCTTC
TRBV30	TRBJ1-3	TRBD1	CAWRRDRGDTIYF	TGTGCCTGGAGACGGGACAGGGGGGACACCATATATTTT
TRBV13	TRBJ2-3	TRBD2	CASTRGGRRANADTQYF	TGTGCCAGCACCCGGGGCGGGAGAAGAGCGAACGCAGATACGCAGTATTTT
TRBV6-5	TRBJ1-1	TRBD1	CASSRQGRDTEAFF	TGTGCCAGCAGCCGACAGGGCCGCGACACTGAAGCTTTCTTT
TRBV2	TRBJ2-7	NA	CASSPQGRSSYEQYF	TGTGCCAGCAGTCCACAGGGGAGGTCTTCCTACGAGCAGTACTTC
TRBV7-2	TRBJ2-2	TRBD1	CASSFRGTGELFF	TGTGCCAGCAGCTTCAGGGGGACCGGGGAGCTGTTTTTT
TRBV6-5	TRBJ1-1	TRBD1	CASSYQPGTVTTLPFF	TGTGCCAGCAGTTACCAACCCGGGACAGTCACCACCCTGCCTTTCTTT
TRBV19	TRBJ1-5	TRBD1	CASRQGQGEYQPQHF	TGTGCCAGTAGACAAGGACAGGGGGAATACCAGCCCCAGCATTTT
TRBV6-4	TRBJ2-5	TRBD2	CASSRLAGGQETQYF	TGTGCCAGCAGTCGACTAGCGGGGGGGCAAGAGACCCAGTACTTC
TRBV4-3	TRBJ1-5	TRBD1	CASSQDRLDRGPYSNQPQHF	TGCGCCAGCAGCCAAGATCGATTGGACAGGGGACCTTATAGCAATCAGCCCCAGCATTTT
TRBV7-3	TRBJ2-5	NA	CASSSPLGGDQETQYF	TGTGCCAGCAGCTCCCCCCTTGGAGGCGATCAAGAGACCCAGTACTTC
TRBV4-2	TRBJ2-1	TRBD1	CASSPGQGDEQFF	TGTGCCAGCAGCCCGGGACAGGGGGATGAGCAGTTCTTC
TRBV29-1	TRBJ1-2	TRBD1	CSVRQGSNYGYTF	TGCAGCGTTAGACAGGGATCTAACTATGGCTACACCTTC
TRBV7-9	TRBJ2-7	NA	CASSLGLFYEQYF	TGTGCCAGCAGCTTAGGACTCTTCTACGAGCAGTACTTC
TRBV6-5	TRBJ1-4	NA	CASSNRLRTNEKLFF	TGTGCCAGCAGCAACCGACTAAGAACTAATGAAAAACTGTTTTTT
TRBV4-2	TRBJ2-2	NA	CASSQDPRPRNSEKNTGELFF	TGTGCCAGCAGCCAAGATCCGCGGCCCCGGAACTCAGAAAAGAACACCGGGGAGCTGTTTTTT
TRBV2	TRBJ2-7	TRBD1	CASRADTTGVEQYF	TGTGCCAGCAGGGCGGATACGACAGGGGTCGAGCAGTACTTC
TRBV28	TRBJ2-7	TRBD2	CASSSLGLAGSEQYF	TGTGCCAGCAGTTCCCTGGGACTAGCGGGAAGCGAGCAGTACTTC
TRBV18	TRBJ2-7	NA	CASSRSPGDYEQYF	TGTGCCAGCTCACGTTCCCCAGGGGACTACGAGCAGTACTTC
TRBV4-2	TRBJ1-5	NA	CASSQVISGGLGNQPQHF	TGTGCCAGCAGCCAAGTTATCAGCGGGGGTCTAGGCAATCAGCCCCAGCATTTT
TRBV19	TRBJ2-3	NA	CASSIDTGLTVAHTQYF	TGTGCCAGTAGTATAGATACCGGGTTGACAGTGGCGCATACGCAGTATTTT
TRBV7-7	TRBJ2-7	NA	CASSRWEGHSYEQYF	TGTGCTAGCAGCCGCTGGGAGGGACACAGCTACGAGCAGTACTTC
TRBV18	TRBJ2-7	TRBD2	CASSPRTSGTYEQYF	TGTGCCAGCTCACCCCGGACTAGCGGCACCTACGAGCAGTACTTC